This entry lists 15 T cell receptor beta chains sequenced from one sample in a study of blood T cell repertoires in COVID-19. Assay: immunoSEQ multiplex PCR; the TCRdb copy retains only in-frame clones and omits some. The table records fewer than 250,000 clones, approximately 83% of them present only once. The sequenced sample was peripheral blood. The source of these receptors is a human donor in a cohort sampled during active COVID-19.

This clone was seen more than once but under ten times. The rearrangement uses TRBV30 and TRBJ1-5; 9 bases map to TRBD1. Germline trimming cut 0 bases from V and 1 base from J; bases unmatched to any gene: 1. The CDR3 contains 15 residues. Germline V gene sequence: CDR1 GTSNPN, CDR2 SVGIG (reference sequence). The CDR3 loop is CAWSVQGASNQPQHF. The CDR3 DNA reads as TGTGCCTGGAGTGTACAGGGGGCGAGCAATCAGCCCCAGCATTTT.

V is TRBV18 and J is TRBJ2-5; 8 bases agree with TRBD1. There are 13 residues in the CDR3. Unmatched junction bases numbered 6, after V lost 9 bases and J lost 3 bases. CDR1 and CDR2 from the germline V gene are KGHSH and LQKENI. DNA of the CDR3: TGTGCCAGTCGGACGACAGGGGAAGAGACCCAGTACTTC. Translated: CASRTTGEETQYF.

V usage is TRBV6-2 or TRBV6-3 and J usage is TRBJ2-7; TRBD1 agrees at 9 bases. Germline V gene data show CDR1 as MNHEY and CDR2 as SVGEGT. The CDR3 has 15 residues. V gave up 5 bases and J gave up 6 bases; unmatched junction bases: 11. The CDR3, as DNA: TGTGCCAGCAGTATCTCGGGACAGGGAAGCTCCGAGCAGTACTTC. Its translation is CASSISGQGSSEQYF.

The chain combines TRBV10-3 with TRBJ2-5; maybe TRBD1 (5 bases). This CDR3 region has 12 residues. Germline V gene sequence: CDR1 ENHRY, CDR2 SYGVKD. The V and J ends lost 7 bases and 2 bases respectively, with 8 bases between them. Written as DNA, the CDR3 is TGTGCCATCAAAGGGGCGCAAGAGACCCAGTACTTC. It codes for CAIKGAQETQYF.

The chain is built from TRBV9 and TRBJ2-3, with D possibly being TRBD2 (5 bases). The CDR3 sequence is 13 residues long. Trimming shortened V by 6 bases and J by 5 bases, and 13 bases separated the two germline ends. Germline CDR1 and CDR2: SGDLS and YYNGEE. The CDR3 protein is CASTTLGRDTQYF. CDR3 in DNA: TGTGCCAGCACTACTCTGGGGAGAGATACGCAGTATTTT.

This clone was seen at least ten times. V is TRBV5-4 and J is TRBJ1-2; the D is unclear. The CDR3 extends over 14 amino acids. Germline CDR1 is SGHNT and CDR2 is YYREEE (reference sequence). Trimming left V 0 bases short and J 7 bases short, with 13 bases between. The chain's CDR3 is CASSLGALSSGYTF. As DNA, the CDR3 is TGTGCCAGCAGCTTGGGCGCTCTGTCGAGTGGCTACACCTTC. The whole variable domain, filled in from reference TRBV5-4 and TRBJ1-2, reads ETGVTQSPTHLIKTRGQQVTLRCSSQSGHNTVSWYQQALGQGPQFIFQYYREEENGRGNFPPRFSGLQFPNYSSELNVNALELDDSALYLCASSLGALSSGYTFGSGTRLTVV.

The chain recombines TRBV15 with TRBJ1-1, with D maybe TRBD1 (6 bases). Trimming pared 0 bases from V and 5 bases from J, leaving 7 bases between. The CDR3 totals 13 residues. The germline V gene has CDR1 LNHNV and CDR2 YYDKDF (reference sequence). In DNA, the CDR3 is TGTGCCACCAGCAGAGACCAGGGGACTGAAGCTTTCTTT. Protein product: CATSRDQGTEAFF.

This chain joins TRBV28 and TRBJ2-7, with 10 bases identical to TRBD1. V was pared by 5 bases and J by 7 bases, with 5 bases of the junction left unmatched. Germline V gives CDR1 MDHEN, CDR2 SYDVKM. CDR3 length: 13 residues. This chain's CDR3 is CASSRQGAGEQYF. CDR3 nucleotide sequence: TGTGCCAGCAGTCGACAGGGGGCGGGAGAGCAGTACTTC.

V usage is TRBV7-2 and J usage is TRBJ2-7; 9 bases are shared with TRBD2. Germline lookup yields CDR1 SGHTA and CDR2 FQGNSA. The CDR3 runs 20 residues. V was pared by 0 bases and J by 6 bases, with 21 bases of the junction left unmatched. The CDR3 bases are TGTGCCAGCAGCTTAGCGGGCCAAGCGGGAGGAGGCCCACCAGGACTCGAGCAGTACTTC. Protein: CASSLAGQAGGGPPGLEQYF.

The rearrangement links TRBV5-1 to TRBJ1-2, with D perhaps matching TRBD1 (6 bases). The V gene lost 3 bases and the J gene lost 6 bases, with 12 bases spanning the gap. The germline V gene has CDR1 SGHRS and CDR2 YFSETQ. The CDR3 has 13 residues. This CDR3 reads CASSSTGLDGYTF. CDR3 nucleotides: TGCGCCAGCAGCTCTACAGGGCTCGATGGCTACACCTTC.

The genes are TRBV27 and TRBJ2-1, with 13 positions matching TRBD2. With 8 bases clipped from V and 7 bases from J, the junction kept 5 bases outside the gene matches. Germline V lookup: CDR1 MNHEY, CDR2 SMNVEV (reference sequence). The CDR3 runs 14 residues. CDR3 residues: CASRGTSGKNEQFF. The CDR3 nucleotides are TGTGCCAGCCGTGGGACTAGCGGGAAAAATGAGCAGTTCTTC.

Note on this clone: This same CDR3 is encoded by further DNA sequences in the sample. The V gene is TRBV29-1, the J gene TRBJ1-4, with TRBD1 matching over 7 bases. The CDR3 is 12 amino acids. V lost 7 bases to trimming and J lost 7 bases; unmatched junction nucleotides: 6. Germline V lookup: CDR1 SQVTM, CDR2 ANQGSEA. The CDR3 DNA is TGCAGCGCTACAGGGGTAGGTGAAAAACTGTTTTTT. Its protein product is CSATGVGEKLFF.

This clone was seen more than once but under ten times. This chain joins TRBV11-2 and TRBJ2-4; 7 nucleotides align to TRBD1. Germline V gives CDR1 SGHAT, CDR2 FQNNGV. The CDR3 runs to 14 residues. V trimming: 5 bases; J trimming: 8 bases; junction bases outside the gene matches: 9. Here the CDR3 reads CASSLLSQGYIQYF. The CDR3 DNA is TGTGCCAGCAGCCTCCTATCACAGGGGTACATTCAGTACTTC.

DNA of the CDR3: TGCGCCAACCTTATTCGGGTCCAATATCGCAACACCATATATTTT. Amino acids: CANLIRVQYRNTIYF. The chain uses TRBV10-2 and TRBJ1-3; D is uncertain. Trimming shortened V by 10 bases and J by 7 bases, and 23 bases separated the two germline ends. The CDR3 has 15 amino acids. Germline V gene data show CDR1 as WSHSY and CDR2 as SAAADI.

This chain joins TRBV19 and TRBJ1-1, with D tentatively TRBD1 (5 bases). The length of the CDR3 is 13 residues. V lost 3 bases to trimming and J lost 7 bases, with 12 bases between them. CDR1 and CDR2 from the germline V gene are LNHDA and SQIVND (reference sequence). This chain's CDR3 is CASSIQGGYEAFF. The CDR3 DNA follows: TGTGCCAGTAGTATCCAGGGAGGCTATGAAGCTTTCTTT.